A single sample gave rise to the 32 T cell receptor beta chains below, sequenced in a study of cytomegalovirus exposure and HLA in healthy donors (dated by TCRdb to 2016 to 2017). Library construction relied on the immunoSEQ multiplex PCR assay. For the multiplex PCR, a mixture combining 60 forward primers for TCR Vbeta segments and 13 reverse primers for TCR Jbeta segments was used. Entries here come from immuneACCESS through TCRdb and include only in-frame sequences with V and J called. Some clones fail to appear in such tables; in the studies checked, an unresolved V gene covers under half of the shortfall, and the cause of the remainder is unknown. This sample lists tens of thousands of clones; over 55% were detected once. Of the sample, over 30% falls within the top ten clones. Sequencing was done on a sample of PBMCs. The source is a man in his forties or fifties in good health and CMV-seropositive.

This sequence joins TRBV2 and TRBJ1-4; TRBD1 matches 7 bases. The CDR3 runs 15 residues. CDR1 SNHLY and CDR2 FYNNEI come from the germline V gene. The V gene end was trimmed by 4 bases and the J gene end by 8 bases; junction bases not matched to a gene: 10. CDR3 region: CASSGMGQTQEKLFF. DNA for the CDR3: TGTGCCAGCAGTGGGATGGGACAGACCCAGGAAAAACTGTTTTTT.

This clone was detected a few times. The CDR3 sequence is CASTRTGFGYTF. The CDR3 nucleotides read TGTGCCAGTACCAGGACAGGGTTTGGCTACACCTTC. The chain is built from TRBV19 and TRBJ1-2; 8 bases match TRBD1. The CDR3 consists of 12 residues. V lost 7 bases and J lost 7; bases outside the gene matches: 5. Germline CDR1 LNHDA, CDR2 SQIVND (reference sequence).

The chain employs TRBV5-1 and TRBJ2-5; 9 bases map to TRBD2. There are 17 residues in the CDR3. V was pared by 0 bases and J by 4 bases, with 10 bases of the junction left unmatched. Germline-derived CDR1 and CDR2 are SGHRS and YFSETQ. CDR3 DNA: TGCGCCAGCAGCTTGGGTGATAGCGGGGGTGTCGGAGAGACCCAGTACTTC. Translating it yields CASSLGDSGGVGETQYF. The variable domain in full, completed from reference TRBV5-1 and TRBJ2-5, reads KAGVTQTPRYLIKTRGQQVTLSCSPISGHRSVSWYQQTPGQGLQFLFEYFSETQRNKGNFPGRFSGRQFSNSRSEMNVSTLELGDSALYLCASSLGDSGGVGETQYFGPGTRLLVL.

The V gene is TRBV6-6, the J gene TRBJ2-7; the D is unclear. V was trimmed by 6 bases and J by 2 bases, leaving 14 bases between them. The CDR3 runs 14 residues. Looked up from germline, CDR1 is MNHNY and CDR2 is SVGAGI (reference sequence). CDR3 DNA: TGTGCCAGCAGACCATCAGCCGGAGCCTACGAGCAGTACTTC. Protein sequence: CASRPSAGAYEQYF.

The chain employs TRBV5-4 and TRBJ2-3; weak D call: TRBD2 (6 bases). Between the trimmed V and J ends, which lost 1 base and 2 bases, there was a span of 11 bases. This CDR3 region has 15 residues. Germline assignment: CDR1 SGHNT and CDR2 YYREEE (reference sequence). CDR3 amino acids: CASSLRGSNTDTQYF. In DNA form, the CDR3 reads TGTGCCAGCAGCTTGCGGGGGTCTAACACAGATACGCAGTATTTT. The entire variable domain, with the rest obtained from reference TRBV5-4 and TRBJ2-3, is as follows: ETGVTQSPTHLIKTRGQQVTLRCSSQSGHNTVSWYQQALGQGPQFIFQYYREEENGRGNFPPRFSGLQFPNYSSELNVNALELDDSALYLCASSLRGSNTDTQYFGPGTRLTVL.

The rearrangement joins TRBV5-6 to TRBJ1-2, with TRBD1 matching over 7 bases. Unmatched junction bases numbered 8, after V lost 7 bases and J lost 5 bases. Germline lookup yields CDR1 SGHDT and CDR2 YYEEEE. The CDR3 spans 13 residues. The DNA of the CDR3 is TGTGCCAGCGTAAGCCGGGACAGATATGGCTACACCTTC. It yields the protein CASVSRDRYGYTF.

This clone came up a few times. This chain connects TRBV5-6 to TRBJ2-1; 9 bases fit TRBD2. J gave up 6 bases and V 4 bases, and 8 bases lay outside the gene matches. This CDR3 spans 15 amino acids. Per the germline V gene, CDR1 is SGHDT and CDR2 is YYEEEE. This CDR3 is CASSISGGGVNEQFF. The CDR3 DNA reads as TGTGCCAGCAGCATTAGCGGGGGAGGCGTCAATGAGCAGTTCTTC.

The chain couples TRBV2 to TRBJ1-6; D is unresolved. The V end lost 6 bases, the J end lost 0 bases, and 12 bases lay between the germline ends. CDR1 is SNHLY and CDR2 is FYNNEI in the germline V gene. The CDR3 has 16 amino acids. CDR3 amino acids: CASSRRGSSYNSPLHF. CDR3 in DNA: TGTGCCAGCAGCCGTCGAGGGAGCTCCTATAATTCACCCCTCCACTTT.

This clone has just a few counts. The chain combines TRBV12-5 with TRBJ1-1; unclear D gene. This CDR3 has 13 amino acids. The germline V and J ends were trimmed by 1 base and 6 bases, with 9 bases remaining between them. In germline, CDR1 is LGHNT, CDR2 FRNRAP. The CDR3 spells CASGLAPYSEAFF. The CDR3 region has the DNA TGTGCTAGTGGTTTGGCCCCCTACTCTGAAGCTTTCTTT.

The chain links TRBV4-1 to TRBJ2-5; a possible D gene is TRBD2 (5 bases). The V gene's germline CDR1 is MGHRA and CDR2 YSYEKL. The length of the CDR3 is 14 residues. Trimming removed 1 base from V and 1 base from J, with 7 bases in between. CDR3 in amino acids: CASSQVDFQETQYF. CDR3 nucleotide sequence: TGCGCCAGCAGCCAAGTGGACTTCCAAGAGACCCAGTACTTC.

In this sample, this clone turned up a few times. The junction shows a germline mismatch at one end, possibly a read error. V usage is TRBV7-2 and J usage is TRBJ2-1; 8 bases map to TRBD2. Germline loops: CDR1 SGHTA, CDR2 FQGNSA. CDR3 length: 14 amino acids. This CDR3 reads CASSVAGHDGEQFF. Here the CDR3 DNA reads TGTGCCAGCAGCGTAGCGGGACATGACGGTGAGCAGTTCTTC.

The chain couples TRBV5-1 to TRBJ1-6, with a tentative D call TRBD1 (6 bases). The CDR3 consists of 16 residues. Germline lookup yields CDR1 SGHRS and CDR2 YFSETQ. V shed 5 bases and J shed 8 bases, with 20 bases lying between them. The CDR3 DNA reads TGCGCCAGCAGTTCCGGAACAGGGAGATCCGATTCACCCCTCCACTTT. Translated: CASSSGTGRSDSPLHF.

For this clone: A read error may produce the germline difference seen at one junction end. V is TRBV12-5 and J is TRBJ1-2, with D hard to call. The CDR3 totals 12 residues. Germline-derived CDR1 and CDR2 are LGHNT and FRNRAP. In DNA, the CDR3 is TGTGCTAGTGGTTTGGTACTAGGAGATTTGAGCTTC. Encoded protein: CASGLVLGDLSF.

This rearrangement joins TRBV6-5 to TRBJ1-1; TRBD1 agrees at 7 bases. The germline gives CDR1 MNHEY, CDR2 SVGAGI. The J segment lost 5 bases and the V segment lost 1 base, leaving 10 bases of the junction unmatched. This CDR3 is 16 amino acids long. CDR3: CASSYFTGALETEAFF. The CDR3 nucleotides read TGTGCCAGCAGTTACTTTACAGGGGCGCTGGAGACTGAAGCTTTCTTT.

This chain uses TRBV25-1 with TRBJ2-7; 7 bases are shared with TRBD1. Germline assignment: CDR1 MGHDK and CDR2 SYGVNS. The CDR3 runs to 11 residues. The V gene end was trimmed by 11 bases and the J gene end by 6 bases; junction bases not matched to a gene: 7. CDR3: CAARAGGEQYF. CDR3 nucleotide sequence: TGTGCCGCCAGGGCAGGGGGCGAGCAGTACTTC.

The CDR3 here is CASNSGSSYNEQFF. The CDR3 region has the DNA TGTGCCAGCAACTCGGGGAGCTCCTACAATGAGCAGTTCTTC. The chain combines TRBV6-6 with TRBJ2-1, with D perhaps TRBD2 (5 bases). Germline-derived CDR1 and CDR2 are MNHNY and SVGAGI (reference sequence). V lost 7 bases and J lost 0, with 10 bases in between. The CDR3 runs 14 residues.

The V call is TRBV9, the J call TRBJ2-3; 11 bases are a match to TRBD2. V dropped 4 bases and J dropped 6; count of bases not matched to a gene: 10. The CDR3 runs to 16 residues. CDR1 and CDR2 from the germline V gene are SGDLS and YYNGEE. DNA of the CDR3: TGTGCCAGCAGCCTCCCGACTAGCGGGGTATTTGATACGCAGTATTTT. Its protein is CASSLPTSGVFDTQYF.

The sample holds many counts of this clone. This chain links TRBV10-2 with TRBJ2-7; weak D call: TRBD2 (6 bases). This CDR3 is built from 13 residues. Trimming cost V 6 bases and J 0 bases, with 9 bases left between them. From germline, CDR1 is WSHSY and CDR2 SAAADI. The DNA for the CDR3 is TGCGCCAGCAGCCGGGACTCCTCCTACGAGCAGTACTTC. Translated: CASSRDSSYEQYF.

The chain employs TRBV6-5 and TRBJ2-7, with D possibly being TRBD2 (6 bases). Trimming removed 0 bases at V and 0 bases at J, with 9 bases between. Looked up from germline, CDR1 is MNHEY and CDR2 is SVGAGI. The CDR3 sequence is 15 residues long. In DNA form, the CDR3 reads TGTGCCAGCAGTTACTCCAGGACTACCTCCTACGAGCAGTACTTC. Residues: CASSYSRTTSYEQYF.

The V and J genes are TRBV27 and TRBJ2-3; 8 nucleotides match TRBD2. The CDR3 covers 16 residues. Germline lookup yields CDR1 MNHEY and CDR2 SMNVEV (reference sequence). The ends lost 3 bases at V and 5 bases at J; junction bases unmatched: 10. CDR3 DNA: TGTGCCAGCAGTTTTTTCCCGGGGGGGATGGAAGATACGCAGTATTTT. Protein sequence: CASSFFPGGMEDTQYF.

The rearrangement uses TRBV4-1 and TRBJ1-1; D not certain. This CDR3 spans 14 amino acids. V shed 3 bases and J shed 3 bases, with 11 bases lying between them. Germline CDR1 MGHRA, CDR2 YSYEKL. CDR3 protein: CASSHQHEDTEAFF. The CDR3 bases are TGCGCCAGCAGCCACCAGCACGAGGACACTGAAGCTTTCTTT.

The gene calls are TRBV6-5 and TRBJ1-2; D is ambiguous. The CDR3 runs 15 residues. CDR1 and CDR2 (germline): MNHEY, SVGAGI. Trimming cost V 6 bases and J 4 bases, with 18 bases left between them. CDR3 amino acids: CASSRDPQATYGYTF. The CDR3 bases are TGTGCCAGCAGCCGAGACCCGCAAGCGACCTATGGCTACACCTTC.

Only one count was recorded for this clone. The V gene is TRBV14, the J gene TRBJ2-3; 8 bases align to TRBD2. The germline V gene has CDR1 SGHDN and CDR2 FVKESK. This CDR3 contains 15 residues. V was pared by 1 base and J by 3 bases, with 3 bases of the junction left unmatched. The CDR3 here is CASSQGRGGTDTQYF. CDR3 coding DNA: TGTGCCAGCAGCCAAGGTCGGGGGGGGACAGATACGCAGTATTTT.

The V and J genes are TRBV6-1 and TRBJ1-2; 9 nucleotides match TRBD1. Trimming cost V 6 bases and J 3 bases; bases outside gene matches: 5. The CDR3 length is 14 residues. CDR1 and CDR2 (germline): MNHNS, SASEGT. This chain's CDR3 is CASSRDRDYYGYTF. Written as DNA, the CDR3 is TGTGCCAGCAGCCGGGACAGGGACTACTATGGCTACACCTTC.

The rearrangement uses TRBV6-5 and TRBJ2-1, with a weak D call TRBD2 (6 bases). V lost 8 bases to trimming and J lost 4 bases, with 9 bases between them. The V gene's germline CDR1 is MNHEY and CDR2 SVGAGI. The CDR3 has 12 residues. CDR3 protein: CASSRGYNEQFF. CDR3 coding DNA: TGTGCCAGCTCGCGGGGTTACAATGAGCAGTTCTTC.

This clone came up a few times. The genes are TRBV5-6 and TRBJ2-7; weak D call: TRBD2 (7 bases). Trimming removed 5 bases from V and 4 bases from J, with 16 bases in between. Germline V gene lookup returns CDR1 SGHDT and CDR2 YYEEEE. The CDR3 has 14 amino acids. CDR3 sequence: CASSYAGAPYEQYF. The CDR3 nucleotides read TGTGCCAGCAGTTATGCGGGGGCCCCGTACGAGCAGTACTTC.

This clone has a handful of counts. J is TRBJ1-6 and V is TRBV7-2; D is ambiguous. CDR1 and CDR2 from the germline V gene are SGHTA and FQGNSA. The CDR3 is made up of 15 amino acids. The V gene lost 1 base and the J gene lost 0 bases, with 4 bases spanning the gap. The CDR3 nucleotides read TGTGCCAGCAGCTTAGATAGCTCCTATAATTCACCCCTCCACTTT. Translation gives CASSLDSSYNSPLHF.

The CDR3 DNA follows: TGTGCCACCAGCGGCCGGCGGGGGAACCTAGATACGCAGTATTTT. It yields the protein CATSGRRGNLDTQYF. The gene calls are TRBV15 and TRBJ2-3; the match to TRBD2 covers 7 bases. The V and J ends lost 5 bases and 5 bases, in that order; junction bases with no gene match: 10. CDR3 length: 15 amino acids. Germline CDR1 LNHNV, CDR2 YYDKDF (reference sequence). Full variable domain (rest looked up from reference TRBV15 and TRBJ2-3): DAMVIQNPRYQVTQFGKPVTLSCSQTLNHNVMYWYQQKSSQAPKLLFHYYDKDFNNEADTPDNFQSRRPNTSFCFLDIRSPGLGDTAMYLCATSGRRGNLDTQYFGPGTRLTVL.

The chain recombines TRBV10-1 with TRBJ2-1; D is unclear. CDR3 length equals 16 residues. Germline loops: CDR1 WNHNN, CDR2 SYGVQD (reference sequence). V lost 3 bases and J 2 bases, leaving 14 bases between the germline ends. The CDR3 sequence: CASSEELLPPYNEQFF. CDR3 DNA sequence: TGCGCCAGCAGTGAAGAGTTGCTGCCCCCCTACAATGAGCAGTTCTTC.

The chain's CDR3 is CSARTDNEQFF. The CDR3 DNA reads TGCAGTGCTAGAACAGACAATGAGCAGTTCTTC. This chain joins TRBV20-1 and TRBJ2-1; D is unresolved. The CDR3 length is 11 residues. Germline V CDR1 and CDR2: DFQATT, SNEGSKA (reference sequence). Trimming left V 2 bases short and J 5 bases short, with 4 bases between.

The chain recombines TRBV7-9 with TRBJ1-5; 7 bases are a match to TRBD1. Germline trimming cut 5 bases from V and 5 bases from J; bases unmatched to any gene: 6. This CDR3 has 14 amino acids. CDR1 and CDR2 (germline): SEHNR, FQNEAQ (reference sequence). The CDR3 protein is CASSTDRVYQPQHF. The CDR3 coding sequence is TGTGCCAGCAGCACAGACAGGGTATATCAGCCCCAGCATTTT.

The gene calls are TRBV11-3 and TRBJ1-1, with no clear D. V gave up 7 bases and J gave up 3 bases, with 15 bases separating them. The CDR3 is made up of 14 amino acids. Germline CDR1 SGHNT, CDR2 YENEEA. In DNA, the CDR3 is TGTGCCAGCATCCCCGGGCGGGCGTACACTGAAGCTTTCTTT. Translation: CASIPGRAYTEAFF.